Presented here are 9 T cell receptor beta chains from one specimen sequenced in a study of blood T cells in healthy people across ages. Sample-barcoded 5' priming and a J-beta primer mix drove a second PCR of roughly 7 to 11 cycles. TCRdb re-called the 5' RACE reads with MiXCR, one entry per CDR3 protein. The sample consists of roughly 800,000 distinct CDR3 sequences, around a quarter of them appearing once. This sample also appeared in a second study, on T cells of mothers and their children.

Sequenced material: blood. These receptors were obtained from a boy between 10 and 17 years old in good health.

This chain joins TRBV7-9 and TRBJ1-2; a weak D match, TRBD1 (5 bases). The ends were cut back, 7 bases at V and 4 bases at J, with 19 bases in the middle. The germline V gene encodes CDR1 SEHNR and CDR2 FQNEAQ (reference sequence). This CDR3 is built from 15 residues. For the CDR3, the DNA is TGTGCCAGCACCGAAATCCAGGGCCCTAGCTATGGCTACACCTTC. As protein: CASTEIQGPSYGYTF.

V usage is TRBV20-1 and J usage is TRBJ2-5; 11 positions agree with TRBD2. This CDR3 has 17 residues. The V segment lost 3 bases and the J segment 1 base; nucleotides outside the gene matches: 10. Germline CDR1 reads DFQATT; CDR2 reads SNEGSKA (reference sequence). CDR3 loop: CSARWASGGRPQETQYF. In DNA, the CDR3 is TGCAGTGCTAGGTGGGCTAGCGGGGGGAGACCCCAAGAGACCCAGTACTTC.

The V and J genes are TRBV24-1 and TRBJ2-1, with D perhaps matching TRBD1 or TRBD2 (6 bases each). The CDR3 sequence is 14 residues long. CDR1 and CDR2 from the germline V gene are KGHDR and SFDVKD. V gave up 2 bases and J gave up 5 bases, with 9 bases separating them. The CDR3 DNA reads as TGTGCCACCAGTGATTCCGGGGGCAACAATGAGCAGTTCTTC. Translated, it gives CATSDSGGNNEQFF.

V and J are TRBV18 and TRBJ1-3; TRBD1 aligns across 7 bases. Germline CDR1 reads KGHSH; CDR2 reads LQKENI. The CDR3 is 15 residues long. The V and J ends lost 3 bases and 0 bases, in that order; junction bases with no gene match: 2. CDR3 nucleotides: TGTGCCAGCTCACCTACAGGGGCCTCTGGAAACACCATATATTTT. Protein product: CASSPTGASGNTIYF. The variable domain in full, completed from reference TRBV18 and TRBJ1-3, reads NAGVMQNPRHLVRRRGQEARLRCSPMKGHSHVYWYRQLPEEGLKFMVYLQKENIIDESGMPKERFSAEFPKEGPSILRIQQVVRGDSAAYFCASSPTGASGNTIYFGEGSWLTVV.

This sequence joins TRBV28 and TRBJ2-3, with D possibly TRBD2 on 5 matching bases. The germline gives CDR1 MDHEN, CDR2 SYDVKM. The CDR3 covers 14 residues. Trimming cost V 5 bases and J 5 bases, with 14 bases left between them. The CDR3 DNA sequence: TGTGCCAGCAGTATACTCGGGCGGGTAGATACGCAGTATTTT. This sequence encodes CASSILGRVDTQYF.

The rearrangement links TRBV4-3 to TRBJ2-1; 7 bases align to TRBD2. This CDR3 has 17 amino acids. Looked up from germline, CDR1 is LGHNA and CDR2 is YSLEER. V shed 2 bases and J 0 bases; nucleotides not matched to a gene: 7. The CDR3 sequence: CASSQFRSGISYNEQFF. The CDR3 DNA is TGCGCCAGCAGCCAATTCAGGAGCGGGATCTCCTACAATGAGCAGTTCTTC.

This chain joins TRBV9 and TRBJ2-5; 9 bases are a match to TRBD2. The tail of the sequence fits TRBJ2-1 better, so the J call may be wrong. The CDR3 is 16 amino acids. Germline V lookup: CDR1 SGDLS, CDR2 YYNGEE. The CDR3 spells CASSVAASGIAPEQFF. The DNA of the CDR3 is TGTGCCAGCAGCGTAGCTGCTAGCGGGATCGCGCCTGAGCAGTTCTTC.

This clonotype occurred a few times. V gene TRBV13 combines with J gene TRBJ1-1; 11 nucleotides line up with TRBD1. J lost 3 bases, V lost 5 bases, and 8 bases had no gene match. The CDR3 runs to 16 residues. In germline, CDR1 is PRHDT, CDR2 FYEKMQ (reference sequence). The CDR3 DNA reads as TGTGCCAGCAGCCAGGGGACAGGGGGATCGTACACTGAAGCTTTCTTT. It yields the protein CASSQGTGGSYTEAFF.

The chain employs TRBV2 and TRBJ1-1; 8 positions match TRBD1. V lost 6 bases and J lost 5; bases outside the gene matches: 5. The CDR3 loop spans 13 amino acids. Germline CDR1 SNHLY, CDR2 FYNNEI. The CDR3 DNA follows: TGTGCCAGCAGCGACAGGGGCAGGACTGAAGCTTTCTTT. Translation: CASSDRGRTEAFF.